The present T cell receptor beta chain was sequenced within a study of graft-versus-host responses after intestinal transplantation. For the study at large: Tacrolimus plus steroids were given to all recipients for about three years, preceded by anti-thymocyte globulin induction.

This CDR3 contains 15 residues. Germline CDR1 and CDR2: SGHTA and FQGNSA. Between the trimmed V and J ends, which lost 5 bases and 3 bases, there was a span of 11 bases. Generated by immunoSEQ multiplex PCR, the TCRdb table keeps only in-frame clones and is missing some. The data show some 35,000 clones, roughly 95% seen once. With respect to this clone: Its antigen is not identified.

V and J are TRBV7-2 and TRBJ2-6; either TRBD1 or TRBD2 may fit D (6 bases each). Specimen: unstimulated CD4+ T cells sorted from spleen or lymph node cells, collected before transplant. This sequence was found in a human donor who was the organ donor for an intestinal transplant. The CDR3 reads CASSLQGGGANVLTF. The CDR3 DNA sequence: TGTGCCAGCAGCCTACAGGGAGGTGGGGCCAACGTCCTGACTTTC. Combining the CDR3 with reference TRBV7-2 and TRBJ2-6 gives the whole variable domain GAGVSQSPSNKVTEKGKDVELRCDPISGHTALYWYRQSLGQGLEFLIYFQGNSAPDKSGLPSDRFSAERTGGSVSTLTIQRTQQEDSAVYLCASSLQGGGANVLTFGAGSRLTVL.